The 12 T cell receptor beta chains listed next were all sequenced from one sample in a study of OX40 agonist ivuxolimab in advanced cancers. Assay: immunoSEQ multiplex PCR; the TCRdb copy retains only in-frame clones and omits some. This table holds 50,000 to 65,000 clones, around 80% found once. The sequencing used CD4+ or CD8+ T cells sorted from blood, collected in a trial of the OX40 agonist ivuxolimab. The receptors derive from an adult with an advanced solid tumor such as melanoma, head and neck, liver or kidney cancer.

The chain combines TRBV6-1 with TRBJ1-6; unclear D gene. V lost 2 bases to trimming and J lost 10 bases, with 15 bases between them. In germline, CDR1 is MNHNS, CDR2 SASEGT. This CDR3 has 15 amino acids. As DNA, the CDR3 is TGTGCCAGCAGTGAATGGAGAGGGCTGGAGTCACCCCTCCACTTT. Amino acid sequence: CASSEWRGLESPLHF.

The CDR3 nucleotides are TGTGCCAGTCACAGGACAGGGGCCCACGAGCAGTACTTC. Amino acids: CASHRTGAHEQYF. This chain links TRBV6-5 with TRBJ2-7; 9 bases map to TRBD1. V lost 9 bases to trimming and J lost 5 bases; unmatched junction nucleotides: 8. This CDR3 is built from 13 residues. The germline V gene has CDR1 MNHEY and CDR2 SVGAGI.

The chain links TRBV4-1 to TRBJ2-3; D is unresolved. V lost 1 base, J lost 6 bases, and 8 bases lay in between. Germline CDR1 is MGHRA and CDR2 is YSYEKL. The CDR3 is 13 residues long. The CDR3 reads CASSQVEADTQYF. The CDR3 region has the DNA TGCGCCAGCAGCCAAGTCGAAGCGGATACGCAGTATTTT.

This clone appeared many times. This chain connects TRBV2 to TRBJ1-1; D not certain. V lost 7 bases to trimming and J lost 2 bases, with 11 bases between them. CDR1 is SNHLY, CDR2 FYNNEI, per germline. The CDR3 runs to 13 residues. The CDR3: CASKKGRNTEAFF. In nucleotides, the CDR3 is TGTGCCAGCAAAAAGGGCAGAAACACTGAAGCTTTCTTT.

This clone was detected once. The CDR3 reads CASSQTGQHQETQYF. DNA for the CDR3: TGTGCCAGCAGCCAGACGGGACAGCACCAAGAGACCCAGTACTTC. This chain connects TRBV7-2 to TRBJ2-5, with 7 bases aligning to TRBD1. CDR3 length: 15 amino acids. V dropped 5 bases and J dropped 0; count of bases not matched to a gene: 6. Germline lookup yields CDR1 SGHTA and CDR2 FQGNSA.

The sample holds one count of this clone. This chain connects TRBV28 to TRBJ2-5, with TRBD1 matching over 9 bases. CDR1 MDHEN and CDR2 SYDVKM come from the germline V gene. This CDR3 contains 15 residues. V shed 2 bases and J 2 bases; nucleotides not matched to a gene: 3. This CDR3 is CASSLVGQGQETQYF. The CDR3 DNA sequence: TGTGCCAGCAGTTTAGTTGGACAGGGGCAAGAGACCCAGTACTTC.

The J gene is TRBJ1-4, the V gene TRBV4-3; the D is unclear. Trimming cost V 0 bases and J 8 bases, with 7 bases left between them. Germline V gene lookup returns CDR1 LGHNA and CDR2 YSLEER. The CDR3 is made up of 13 amino acids. CDR3 region: CASSQDRLEKLFF. In DNA, the CDR3 is TGCGCCAGCAGCCAAGATAGGCTAGAAAAACTGTTTTTT.

The CDR3: CASSSIPGQSNQPQHF. DNA for the CDR3: TGTGCCAGCAGTTCGATCCCGGGACAGAGCAATCAGCCCCAGCATTTT. The chain joins TRBV27 to TRBJ1-5; 7 nucleotides line up with TRBD1. The ends lost 4 bases at V and 1 base at J; junction bases unmatched: 7. The CDR3 is made up of 16 amino acids. Looked up from germline, CDR1 is MNHEY and CDR2 is SMNVEV (reference sequence).

V is TRBV29-1 and J is TRBJ2-1; TRBD2 matches 9 bases. V lost 3 bases and J lost 4; bases outside the gene matches: 7. The CDR3 is 15 residues long. Germline V gene sequence: CDR1 SQVTM, CDR2 ANQGSEA. The CDR3 reads CSVDTGTSLYNEQFF. The CDR3 bases are TGCAGCGTTGACACCGGGACTAGCTTATACAATGAGCAGTTCTTC.

The genes are TRBV27 and TRBJ2-7; D tentatively fits TRBD1 or TRBD2 (5 bases each). The CDR3 runs 14 residues. Trimming left V 6 bases short and J 6 bases short, with 18 bases between. Germline CDR1 reads MNHEY; CDR2 reads SMNVEV (reference sequence). CDR3 nucleotides: TGTGCCAGCAGAAAGAGGGGAATCTACGCCGAGCAGTACTTC. It specifies CASRKRGIYAEQYF.

The rearrangement uses TRBV19 and TRBJ1-2; no clear D gene. The V end lost 6 bases, the J end lost 5 bases, and 10 bases lay between the germline ends. The germline V gene encodes CDR1 LNHDA and CDR2 SQIVND (reference sequence). The CDR3 sequence is 12 residues long. The CDR3 region has the DNA TGTGCCAGTAGGGAGAGCGAGTATGGCTACACCTTC. As protein: CASRESEYGYTF.

In nucleotides, the CDR3 is TGCGCCAGTCAGGGGGACATGAACACTGAAGCTTTCTTT. Translation gives CASQGDMNTEAFF. The J gene is TRBJ1-1, the V gene TRBV10-2; TRBD1 agrees at 7 bases. The V gene end was trimmed by 9 bases and the J gene end by 0 bases; junction bases not matched to a gene: 4. Germline CDR1 is WSHSY and CDR2 is SAAADI. This CDR3 spans 13 amino acids.